Listed below are T cell receptor beta chains from one sample, sequenced in a study of shared clonotypes between healthy human individuals. Some clones are missing from TCRdb's copy, which holds only in-frame ones; the method was immunoSEQ multiplex PCR. The sample includes millions of clones, 85% to 95% of them seen just once. Sequencing was performed on naive CD4+ T cells from PBMCs. The source is a man aged 18 to 30 in good health. Some clones in this sample may be carry-over from other donors' samples. Each CDR3 is given with its conserved first and last residue. The D gene is left open where the match is weak. Size is omitted from some rows. Given values are once, few, many or a class for expanded clones.

cdr3_aa,cdr3_nt,v_call,d_call,clone_size,cdr3_length,j_call
CASSLGQTVDGNTIYF,TGTGCCAGCAGCTTAGGACAGACAGTCGATGGAAACACCATATATTTT,TRBV7-9,.,.,16,TRBJ1-3
CASSEPSLRTEYF,TGTGCCAGCAGTGAACCAAGCCTGAGGACGGAGTATTTT,TRBV6-1,.,.,13,TRBJ1-5
CASSPRLIPAYEQYF,TGTGCCAGCAGTCCCCGACTGATCCCTGCCTACGAGCAGTACTTC,TRBV27,.,.,15,TRBJ2-7
CASSRPGLSLNEQFF,TGTGCCAGCAGCCGGCCGGGACTCTCATTGAATGAGCAGTTCTTC,TRBV4-2,.,.,15,TRBJ2-1
CASSFDSRGYQETQYF,TGTGCCAGCAGCTTTGACTCGCGGGGGTACCAAGAGACCCAGTACTTC,TRBV7-2,TRBD2,.,16,TRBJ2-5
CATSRDSGRWEKLFF,TGTGCCACCAGCCGGGACTCAGGGAGGTGGGAAAAACTGTTTTTT,TRBV15,.,.,15,TRBJ1-4
CASSLARMAGGDTQYF,TGCGCCAGCAGCTTGGCCCGTATGGCAGGGGGGGATACGCAGTATTTT,TRBV5-1,.,once,16,TRBJ2-3
CASSPLAGNTEAFF,TGTGCCAGCAGCCCCCTGGCAGGTAACACTGAAGCTTTCTTT,TRBV7-3,.,.,14,TRBJ1-1
CASTTTSGRRYNEQFF,TGTGCCAGCACGACGACTAGCGGGAGGCGCTACAATGAGCAGTTCTTC,TRBV6-6,TRBD2,.,16,TRBJ2-1
CSVDAFPLPEAFF,TGCAGCGTTGACGCTTTCCCCCTGCCTGAAGCTTTCTTT,TRBV29-1,.,.,13,TRBJ1-1
CASSGLASSYNEQFF,TGTGCCAGCAGTGGACTAGCGAGCTCCTACAATGAGCAGTTCTTC,TRBV2,TRBD2,once,15,TRBJ2-1
CASSLALAGFYNEQFF,TGTGCCAGCAGCTTAGCTCTAGCGGGATTCTACAATGAGCAGTTCTTC,TRBV7-2,TRBD2,.,16,TRBJ2-1
CASSQDPARLDGWETQYF,TGCGCCAGCAGCCAAGATCCGGCCAGGCTAGATGGATGGGAGACCCAGTACTTC,TRBV4-1,.,.,18,TRBJ2-5
CASSQPLAGSTDTQYF,TGTGCCAGCAGCCAACCCTTAGCGGGAAGCACAGATACGCAGTATTTT,TRBV4-2,TRBD2,.,16,TRBJ2-3
CASSSDRGTEAFF,TGTGCCAGCAGCTCGGACAGGGGTACTGAAGCTTTCTTT,TRBV11-2,TRBD1,.,13,TRBJ1-1
CASSLEAGGEAFF,TGTGCCAGCAGCTTAGAGGCAGGGGGTGAAGCTTTCTTT,TRBV11-2,TRBD1,.,13,TRBJ1-1